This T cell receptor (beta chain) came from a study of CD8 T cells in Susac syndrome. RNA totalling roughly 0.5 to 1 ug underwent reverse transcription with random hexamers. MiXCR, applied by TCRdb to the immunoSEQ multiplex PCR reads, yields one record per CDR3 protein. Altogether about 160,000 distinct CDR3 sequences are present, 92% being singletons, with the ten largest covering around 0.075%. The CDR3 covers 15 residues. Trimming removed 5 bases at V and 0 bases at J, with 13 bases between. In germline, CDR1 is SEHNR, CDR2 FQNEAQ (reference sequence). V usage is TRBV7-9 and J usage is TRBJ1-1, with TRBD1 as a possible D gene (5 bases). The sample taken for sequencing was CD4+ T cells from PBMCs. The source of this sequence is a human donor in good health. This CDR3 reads CASSQQDSMNTEAFF. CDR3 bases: TGTGCCAGCAGCCAACAAGACAGCATGAACACTGAAGCTTTCTTT.